The clone carrying this TCR beta chain was counted between two and nine times. Its target is unknown. The germline V gene encodes CDR1 GTSNPN and CDR2 SVGIG (reference sequence). The CDR3 consists of 13 residues. The trim removed 8 bases at V and 0 bases at J, leaving 6 bases unmatched. These data belong to a study of OX40 agonist ivuxolimab in advanced cancers. About the study: The patients got ivuxolimab, which is an agonistic anti-OX40 (CD134) antibody.

Sequencing used immunoSEQ multiplex PCR; TCRdb keeps in-frame clones, though not all of them. The table records some 70,000 clones, roughly 89% of them present only once. Points from the study as a whole: CD8+ T cells were the subset that, on average, had more expanded clones than CD4+.

The starting material was CD4+ or CD8+ T cells sorted from blood, obtained in a trial of the OX40 agonist ivuxolimab. The gene calls are TRBV30 and TRBJ1-2; TRBD1 matches at 7 bases. The receptor's source is an adult with an advanced solid tumor such as melanoma, head and neck, liver or kidney cancer. The CDR3 spells CAGHRGTNYGYTF. The CDR3 nucleotides are TGTGCCGGACACAGGGGAACTAACTATGGCTACACCTTC.